This T cell receptor (beta chain) derives from a study of cytomegalovirus exposure and HLA in healthy donors. Notes on the study in general: In a later analysis, 17,000 or so TCR beta sequences were associated with HLA alleles at 0.05 false discovery rate. TCR sequences were mostly rare, though some public TCRs occurred in many donors. The records held CMV serostatus as the only immune exposure information. Using the classifier, cytomegalovirus status was reportedly diagnosed with high specificity and sensitivity.

PCR primers comprised 60 Vbeta and 13 Jbeta primers. Some clones are missing from TCRdb's copy, which holds only in-frame ones; the method was immunoSEQ multiplex PCR. This table has about 180,000 clones, approximately 80% appearing once. Comment on this clone: Its antigen is undetermined.

This clonotype was obtained from a young man in good health and CMV-seronegative. Sequenced input: PBMCs.

Here the CDR3 reads CASSFRSSYEQYF. The CDR3 DNA reads as TGTGCCAGCAGCTTCCGCAGCTCCTACGAGCAGTACTTC. The chain links TRBV7-8 to TRBJ2-7; D gene unclear. V dropped 3 bases and J dropped 0 bases, with 6 bases sitting between them. The CDR3 length is 13 residues. Germline values: CDR1 SGHVS, CDR2 FQNEAQ. Complete variable domain (other parts from reference TRBV7-8 and TRBJ2-7): GAGVSQSPRYKVAKRGQDVALRCDPISGHVSLFWYQQALGQGPEFLTYFQNEAQLDKSGLPSDRFFAERPEGSVSTLKIQRTQQEDSAVYLCASSFRSSYEQYFGPGTRLTVT.